This T cell receptor (beta chain) was recorded in a study of cytomegalovirus exposure and HLA in healthy donors. Primers included in the PCR were 60 Vbeta and 13 Jbeta primers. The protocol was immunoSEQ multiplex PCR, while the TCRdb copy is restricted to in-frame clones and leaves out a portion. Of about 130,000 clones listed, around 71% are singletons. The sample holds a few counts of this clone. From germline, CDR1 is MGHRA and CDR2 YSYEKL. This CDR3 comprises 15 residues. V gave up 3 bases and J gave up 10 bases; unmatched junction bases: 14. The clonotype originates from a woman in her sixties in good health and CMV-seropositive. The chain joins TRBV4-1 to TRBJ2-7; TRBD2 agrees at 8 bases. Sequencing input: PBMCs. CDR3 nucleotides: TGCGCCAGCAGCCACCCTGGGCGGGGGGTTGTAGATCAGTACTTC. Translated: CASSHPGRGVVDQYF.